This TCR beta chain was sequenced during a study of naive and memory T cell subsets. Both TRBC1 and TRBC2 were covered by a beta constant-region primer of two equimolar oligonucleotides. Nested alpha and beta constant-region primers with the SP2 primer drove four PCR rounds on ligated cDNA. Ligation attached a single-stranded oligonucleotide with a 12-nucleotide UMI and the SP2 primer to the cDNA 3' end. TCRdb itself ran the UMI-ligation and nested PCR reads through MiXCR, one entry per CDR3 protein. The sample yields around 29,000 distinct CDR3 sequences, roughly 20% seen once. In germline, CDR1 is WNHNN, CDR2 SYGVQD (reference sequence). With V trimmed by 3 bases and J by 8 bases, 6 bases remained unmatched. The CDR3 length is 15 residues.

What was sequenced was effector memory CD4+ T cells from blood. Subset meaning: effector memory, CD45RA- CD27-. The sequence derives from a human donor in good health. J is TRBJ2-1 and V is TRBV10-1; TRBD2 matches at 11 bases. The CDR3 loop reads CASSEGTSGGDEQFF. CDR3 in DNA: TGCGCCAGCAGTGAAGGGACTAGCGGAGGGGATGAGCAGTTCTTC.